These T cell receptor beta chains were read from a single sample in a study of beta chain features in type 1 diabetes. Profiling relied on immunoSEQ multiplex PCR, and the TCRdb table lists in-frame clones only, not all of them. The sample holds 500,000 to 850,000 clones, 11% to 15% seen once. Sequencing used naive CD4+ T cells from blood. All receptors derive from a man between 18 and 29 years old with type 1 diabetes. The CDR3 runs from the conserved cysteine through the conserved F or W. A D gene is named only where the DNA matches it firmly.

V gene: TRBV5-4; D gene: .; J gene: TRBJ2-1; CDR3 protein: CASSAGGSGSYNEQFF
V gene: TRBV30; D gene: .; J gene: TRBJ2-6; CDR3 protein: CAWSLLVEGRLSGANVLTF
V gene: TRBV9; D gene: .; J gene: TRBJ2-3; CDR3 protein: CASSVDPHPGTGGDTQYF
V gene: TRBV7-9; D gene: .; J gene: TRBJ2-2; CDR3 protein: CASSLEGTGELFF
V gene: TRBV29-1; D gene: TRBD1; J gene: TRBJ2-5; CDR3 protein: CSVGGDRGETQYF
V gene: TRBV29-1; D gene: .; J gene: TRBJ2-5; CDR3 protein: CSVARREYQETQYF
V gene: TRBV7-9; D gene: .; J gene: TRBJ1-1; CDR3 protein: CASSSTAMNTEAFF
V gene: TRBV29-1; D gene: .; J gene: TRBJ2-5; CDR3 protein: CSVEPPLGETQYF
V gene: TRBV25-1; D gene: .; J gene: TRBJ1-6; CDR3 protein: CASSPVGSGNSPLHF
V gene: TRBV28; D gene: .; J gene: TRBJ2-3; CDR3 protein: CASTLLGGTDTQYF
V gene: TRBV21-1; D gene: .; J gene: TRBJ1-5; CDR3 protein: CASSLDRGVQPQHF
V gene: TRBV19; D gene: .; J gene: TRBJ2-1; CDR3 protein: CASSDRPGTLDEQFF
V gene: TRBV11-2; D gene: TRBD1; J gene: TRBJ1-1; CDR3 protein: CASSLQGASLLAFF
V gene: TRBV7-2; D gene: .; J gene: TRBJ1-2; CDR3 protein: CASSQTWTVYGYTF
V gene: TRBV7-3; D gene: TRBD2; J gene: TRBJ2-3; CDR3 protein: CASSFTSGGTDTQYF
V gene: TRBV6-5; D gene: .; J gene: TRBJ2-1; CDR3 protein: CASSYYNFHKQFF
V gene: TRBV30; D gene: .; J gene: TRBJ1-5; CDR3 protein: CAWSIPGGNQPQHF
V gene: TRBV6-5; D gene: .; J gene: TRBJ1-1; CDR3 protein: CASSYSTSAEAFF
V gene: TRBV9; D gene: .; J gene: TRBJ2-2; CDR3 protein: CASSANHGELFF
V gene: TRBV30; D gene: .; J gene: TRBJ2-3; CDR3 protein: CAWEVKDASTDTQYF
V gene: TRBV25-1; D gene: TRBD2; J gene: TRBJ2-1; CDR3 protein: CASSEFRGRSGVNEQFF
V gene: TRBV6-6; D gene: TRBD1; J gene: TRBJ1-1; CDR3 protein: CASRNRGNTEAFF
V gene: TRBV7-2; D gene: .; J gene: TRBJ2-3; CDR3 protein: CASSPSTDTQYF
V gene: TRBV29-1; D gene: .; J gene: TRBJ2-1; CDR3 protein: CSVVTNNEQFF
V gene: TRBV7-2; D gene: TRBD2; J gene: TRBJ2-1; CDR3 protein: CASSFLAGGFNEQFF
V gene: TRBV9; D gene: .; J gene: TRBJ2-3; CDR3 protein: CASSCEGPSTDTQYF
V gene: TRBV4-3; D gene: .; J gene: TRBJ1-1; CDR3 protein: CASSHNYKAFF
V gene: TRBV19; D gene: .; J gene: TRBJ2-2; CDR3 protein: CASSIPQGRGELFF
V gene: TRBV30; D gene: .; J gene: TRBJ1-1; CDR3 protein: CAWSVMQNTEAFF
V gene: TRBV30; D gene: .; J gene: TRBJ2-2; CDR3 protein: CAWSAAVPGELFF
V gene: TRBV4-1; D gene: .; J gene: TRBJ2-2; CDR3 protein: CASSRLGLLPNTGELFF
V gene: TRBV18; D gene: TRBD2; J gene: TRBJ2-5; CDR3 protein: CASSPPSGKGVETQYF
V gene: TRBV25-1; D gene: .; J gene: TRBJ2-3; CDR3 protein: CASSELGTLDTDTQYF
V gene: TRBV30; D gene: TRBD2; J gene: TRBJ2-7; CDR3 protein: CASHSGSVYEQYF
V gene: TRBV29-1; D gene: .; J gene: TRBJ2-1; CDR3 protein: CSVENFENNEQFF
V gene: TRBV29-1; D gene: .; J gene: TRBJ2-1; CDR3 protein: CSGGQAAHSYNEQFF
V gene: TRBV30; D gene: TRBD1; J gene: TRBJ1-1; CDR3 protein: CAWSVEGALTEAFF
V gene: TRBV7-2; D gene: TRBD2; J gene: TRBJ2-5; CDR3 protein: CASSSRLAWETQYF
V gene: TRBV6-6; D gene: .; J gene: TRBJ2-7; CDR3 protein: CASSPGTSKRSYEQYF
V gene: TRBV14; D gene: .; J gene: TRBJ1-1; CDR3 protein: CASSQVTEAFF
V gene: TRBV7-6; D gene: .; J gene: TRBJ2-7; CDR3 protein: CASSLEAETTRHEQYF
V gene: TRBV5-1; D gene: .; J gene: TRBJ2-3; CDR3 protein: CASSLRGATSTDTQYF
V gene: TRBV28; D gene: TRBD2; J gene: TRBJ2-1; CDR3 protein: CASSLGASGSEDEQFF
V gene: TRBV28; D gene: .; J gene: TRBJ2-1; CDR3 protein: CASGLRDSEQFF
V gene: TRBV4-3; D gene: .; J gene: TRBJ2-1; CDR3 protein: CASSRSSSYNEQFF
V gene: TRBV7-2; D gene: .; J gene: TRBJ1-1; CDR3 protein: CASGKNGAILNTEAFF
V gene: TRBV5-4; D gene: TRBD2; J gene: TRBJ2-7; CDR3 protein: CASSFEGGRNEQYF
V gene: TRBV6-5; D gene: .; J gene: TRBJ2-3; CDR3 protein: CASSYRGTKSTDTQYF
V gene: TRBV29-1; D gene: .; J gene: TRBJ2-7; CDR3 protein: CSVAPGLTSEQYF
V gene: TRBV5-1; D gene: .; J gene: TRBJ2-6; CDR3 protein: CASSLISGAPNSGANVLTF
V gene: TRBV4-1; D gene: .; J gene: TRBJ2-5; CDR3 protein: CASSRQPGQGRETQYF
V gene: TRBV5-1; D gene: TRBD1; J gene: TRBJ1-4; CDR3 protein: CASSTGQGGEKLFF
V gene: TRBV6-5; D gene: .; J gene: TRBJ2-3; CDR3 protein: CASSSGFARITDTQYF
V gene: TRBV6-5; D gene: TRBD1; J gene: TRBJ1-5; CDR3 protein: CASSPGTGLNQPQHF
V gene: TRBV11-3; D gene: .; J gene: TRBJ2-1; CDR3 protein: CASSSGTFQNEQFF